The source of this T cell receptor beta chain is a study of T cells in Graves' hyperthyroidism and ophthalmopathy. Diagnostic assessment was based on clinical symptoms, serum thyroxine and TRAb, thyroid ultrasound and orbital computed tomography. Each 10 ml fresh peripheral blood draw supplied the PBMCs. Overall study results and limits: The model foresaw ophthalmopathy a median approximately 6.3 months prior to onset.

CDR3 size: 13 residues. The V end was cut by 6 bases, the J end by 1 base, with 9 bases between. Germline lookup yields CDR1 MDHEN and CDR2 SYDVKM. At least ten counts were recorded for this clonotype. Antigen specificity is unknown. Regions amplified from RNA transcripts were the TCR beta CDR3 regions. A first-round RT-PCR of the TCR CDR3 used the HTBI primer set. Each CDR3 protein is one row after TCRdb ran MiXCR on the multiplex PCR reads. This repertoire shows under 800,000 distinct CDR3 sequences, 11% to 15% found once; its top ten account for roughly a tenth. The TCR comes from a woman aged 18-30 years with Graves' hyperthyroidism. The chain recombines TRBV28 with TRBJ1-1, with D unclear. Sequencing input: blood. The CDR3 DNA sequence: TGTGCCAGCAGGATGCAGCGGAACACTGAAGCTTTCTTT. Translation gives CASRMQRNTEAFF.